The rows below give T cell receptor beta chains drawn from one sample of a study of T cell responses to AZD1222 COVID-19 vaccine. Repertoires were generated with immunoSEQ multiplex PCR, while TCRdb's copy carries only in-frame clones and drops some. The repertoire holds 130,000 to 150,000 clones, approximately 88% seen once, with about 5.4% in the top ten. This specimen consisted of peripheral blood, obtained 28 days after the second dose of the MenACWY control vaccine. The receptor source for this set is an adult who received the MenACWY meningococcal vaccine as a control. Each CDR3 is given with its conserved first and last residue. D genes are given only for firm matches. Where a row states a size, it is once, few, many or the class of an expanded clone; other rows omit it.

>TRBD1|TRBV4-2|TRBJ1-1|NA|15
TGTGCCAGCAGCCCTCCGACAGGGGAGAACACTGAAGCTTTCTTT
CASSPPTGENTEAFF
>TRBD1|TRBV19|TRBJ1-2|NA|13
TGTGCCAGTAGTATACAGGGGGCGTTAGGCTACACCTTC
CASSIQGALGYTF
>NA|TRBV5-1|TRBJ1-6|once|13
TGCGCCAGCAGCTTGGTCCCAGTGGAGCCCCTCCACTTT
CASSLVPVEPLHF
>TRBD1|TRBV18|TRBJ1-3|NA|16
TGTGCCAGCTCAGGGGCAGGGGGCGCCTCTGGAAACACCATATATTTT
CASSGAGGASGNTIYF
>NA|TRBV30|TRBJ1-2|NA|13
TGTGCCTGGAGTTCGACAAGTAACTATGGCTACACCTTC
CAWSSTSNYGYTF
>TRBD1|TRBV28|TRBJ1-5|NA|16
TGTGCCAGCAGTCTAACGACAGGGGGCGGTCGTCAGCCCCAGCATTTT
CASSLTTGGGRQPQHF
>NA|TRBV4-2|TRBJ1-1|NA|16
TGTGCCAGCAGCCAAGAATTTCGGCAGACGAACACTGAAGCTTTCTTT
CASSQEFRQTNTEAFF
>TRBD2|TRBV6-6|TRBJ2-1|NA|20
TGTGCCAGCAGCAGTTTTGGACTAGCGGGGGGACTTCGATCCTACAATGAGCAGTTCTTC
CASSSFGLAGGLRSYNEQFF
>NA|TRBV2|TRBJ2-7|NA|13
TGTGCCAGCAGGGTACAGGGTGTTAACGAGCAGTACTTC
CASRVQGVNEQYF
>NA|TRBV7-2|TRBJ2-3|NA|14
TGTGCCAGCAGCTTGTCCTTTGCTACAGATACGCAGTATTTT
CASSLSFATDTQYF
>NA|TRBV7-8|TRBJ2-7|few|13
TGTGCCAGCAGCTTAAGTGGGACCTACGAGCAGTACTTC
CASSLSGTYEQYF
>TRBD2|TRBV5-1|TRBJ2-5|NA|16
TGCGCCAGCAGCACAGGACTAGCGGGAGTAGGAGAGACCCAGTACTTC
CASSTGLAGVGETQYF
>NA|TRBV7-2|TRBJ1-1|NA|9
TGTGCCAGCAGCACTGAAGCTTTCTTT
CASSTEAFF
>NA|TRBV7-9|TRBJ1-2|NA|14
TGTGCCAGCAGCTTAGAGTTGGAGCGGGGAGGCTACACCTTC
CASSLELERGGYTF
>TRBD1|TRBV9|TRBJ1-1|NA|14
TGTGCCAGCAGCGTATGGGACAGGGGTACTGAAGCTTTCTTT
CASSVWDRGTEAFF
>TRBD2|TRBV29-1|TRBJ2-5|NA|15
TGCAGCGTTGAAGGCCTAGCGGGAGGTGGAGAGACCCAGTACTTC
CSVEGLAGGGETQYF
>NA|TRBV6-6|TRBJ2-1|NA|12
TGTGCCAGCAGGCCTAGCGTCAATGAGCAGTTCTTC
CASRPSVNEQFF
>NA|TRBV19|TRBJ2-7|NA|15
TGTGCCAGTAGTACCCGGGACGGAATCTCCTACGAGCAGTACTTC
CASSTRDGISYEQYF
>TRBD2|TRBV24-1|TRBJ2-1|NA|13
TGTGCCACCAGGGCGGGGGGGTACAATGAGCAGTTCTTC
CATRAGGYNEQFF
>NA|TRBV5-1|TRBJ1-1|NA|14
TGCGCCAGCAGCCGGTCCAGGGCCGGGACTGAAGCTTTCTTT
CASSRSRAGTEAFF
>NA|TRBV6-5|TRBJ2-7|NA|14
TGTGCCAGCAGTTACCTCGGTTCGGCGGACGAGCAGTACTTC
CASSYLGSADEQYF
>NA|TRBV28|TRBJ2-7|NA|13
TGTGCCAGCAGTTTACCGCCTACCTACGAGCAGTACTTC
CASSLPPTYEQYF
>NA|TRBV7-2|TRBJ1-3|NA|15
TGTGCCAGCAGCTTAGGGCGGATCTCTGGAAACACCATATATTTT
CASSLGRISGNTIYF
>TRBD1|TRBV29-1|TRBJ1-2|NA|15
TGCAGCGTAGAAAGAGAGGACAGGGGGCATTACGGCTACACCTTC
CSVEREDRGHYGYTF
>NA|TRBV10-3|TRBJ1-1|NA|14
TGTGCCATCAGTGATTGGCAGACCAACACTGAAGCTTTCTTT
CAISDWQTNTEAFF
>NA|TRBV4-2|TRBJ1-1|NA|15
TGTGCCAGCAGCCAAGACATTCGGTCGAACACTGAAGCTTTCTTT
CASSQDIRSNTEAFF
>NA|TRBV5-1|TRBJ2-3|NA|14
TGCGCCAGCAGCTTTCCCGATGCTACAGATACGCAGTATTTT
CASSFPDATDTQYF
>TRBD1|TRBV6-2/TRBV6-3|TRBJ2-4|NA|16
TGTGCCAGCAGTGATCGACAGGGATCATCAAAAAACATTCAGTACTTC
CASSDRQGSSKNIQYF
>TRBD1|TRBV6-4|TRBJ2-2|NA|14
TGTGCCAGCAGTGGACAGGGCGGGACCGGGGAGCTGTTTTTT
CASSGQGGTGELFF
>NA|TRBV24-1|TRBJ2-3|once|16
TGTGCCACCGGAGGCCCCTGGGACATCAGCACAGATACGCAGTATTTT
CATGGPWDISTDTQYF
>NA|TRBV4-3|TRBJ2-1|NA|14
TGCGCCAGCAGCCAAGACGTGACAAAGAATGAGCAGTTCTTC
CASSQDVTKNEQFF
>TRBD1|TRBV2|TRBJ2-7|NA|14
TGTGCCAGCAGTCCCGGGACAGCTCCCTACGAGCAGTACTTC
CASSPGTAPYEQYF
>NA|TRBV5-1|TRBJ2-1|NA|16
TGCGCCAGCAGCTTGGTCCCGCAAAGCTCCTACAATGAGCAGTTCTTC
CASSLVPQSSYNEQFF
>NA|TRBV5-4|TRBJ2-1|NA|12
TGTGCCAGCAGCTTGCACGGGTCTGAGCAGTTCTTC
CASSLHGSEQFF
>NA|TRBV7-9|TRBJ1-3|NA|17
TGTGCCAGCAGCTTAGCGGTATCAGGGAGCTCTGGAAACACCATATATTTT
CASSLAVSGSSGNTIYF
>NA|TRBV9|TRBJ2-1|once|12
TGTGCCAGCAGCGGCCCAATGAATGAGCAGTTCTTC
CASSGPMNEQFF
>NA|TRBV15|TRBJ1-1|NA|13
TGTGCCACCAGCAGAGTTCCGAGGGCTGAAGCTTTCTTT
CATSRVPRAEAFF
>NA|TRBV30|TRBJ1-6|NA|14
TGTGCCTGGAGATGGGACGGTCTTAATTCACCCCTCCACTTT
CAWRWDGLNSPLHF
>NA|TRBV3-1/TRBV3-2|TRBJ2-7|NA|16
TGTGCCAGCAGCCAAGATCTCCCCGCATACTCCTACGAGCAGTACTTC
CASSQDLPAYSYEQYF
>NA|TRBV5-1|TRBJ2-5|NA|12
TGCGCCAGCAGCTCAGGCCAAGAGACCCAGTACTTC
CASSSGQETQYF
>NA|TRBV5-1|TRBJ1-6|NA|14
TGCGCCAGCAGCCCAAGGGACACCTTTTCACCCCTCCACTTT
CASSPRDTFSPLHF
>NA|TRBV28|TRBJ2-5|NA|14
TGTGCCAGCAGTTTCAGACGGAACCAAGAGACCCAGTACTTC
CASSFRRNQETQYF
>NA|TRBV6-5|TRBJ1-2|NA|13
TGTGCCAGCAGTTTAGGTCCCTCCTATGGCTACACCTTC
CASSLGPSYGYTF
>NA|TRBV6-6|TRBJ2-3|NA|12
TGTGCCAGCAGGTCCCAGGGGGATACGCAGTATTTT
CASRSQGDTQYF
>TRBD2|TRBV30|TRBJ2-1|NA|15
TGTGCCTGGAGTGTGGGCGGGAGGGCCCACAATGAGCAGTTCTTC
CAWSVGGRAHNEQFF
>TRBD1|TRBV28|TRBJ1-2|NA|13
TGTGCCAGCCTGGACAGGACCTACGATGGCTACACCTTC
CASLDRTYDGYTF
>NA|TRBV15|TRBJ2-1|NA|11
TGTGCCACCAGCGGGATCAATGAGCAGTTCTTC
CATSGINEQFF
>NA|TRBV19|TRBJ1-4|NA|15
TGTGCCAGTAGTATAACGGGGGCGTTTAATGAAAAACTGTTTTTT
CASSITGAFNEKLFF
>NA|TRBV7-2|TRBJ2-1|NA|14
TGTGCCAGCAGCTTAGCGGTCGGGGACAATGAGCAGTTCTTC
CASSLAVGDNEQFF
>TRBD2|TRBV7-3|TRBJ2-3|NA|15
TGTGCCAGCAGCGGCGGGGGAGGGCCAACAGATACGCAGTATTTT
CASSGGGGPTDTQYF
>TRBD1|TRBV28|TRBJ1-2|once|14
TGTGCCAGCAGTTTATGGGGACAGGGGTTTGGCTACACCTTC
CASSLWGQGFGYTF
>TRBD2|TRBV5-1|TRBJ2-2|NA|15
TGCGCCAGCAGCTGGGGACTAGGGAGCACCGGGGAGCTGTTTTTT
CASSWGLGSTGELFF
>NA|TRBV30|TRBJ2-1|NA|14
TGTGCCTGGAGTGTACCCGTCTACAACAATGAGCAGTTCTTC
CAWSVPVYNNEQFF
>NA|TRBV2|TRBJ2-7|NA|12
TGTGCCAGCAGCCGCAAGTCCTACGAGCAGTACTTC
CASSRKSYEQYF
>NA|TRBV28|TRBJ1-3|NA|15
TGTGCCAGCAGTTCTTTTAAAAACTCTGGAAACACCATATATTTT
CASSSFKNSGNTIYF
>TRBD1|TRBV6-2/TRBV6-3|TRBJ2-7|NA|15
TGTGCCAGCAGTATGGACAGGGGGACCTCCTACGAGCAGTACTTC
CASSMDRGTSYEQYF
>NA|TRBV5-6|TRBJ1-1|NA|14
TGTGCCAGCAGCACGGATAACGGGGGCACTGAAGCTTTCTTT
CASSTDNGGTEAFF
>TRBD1|TRBV6-6|TRBJ1-1|few|13
TGTGCCAGCAGTTACTCAGGGGGCCCTGAAGCTTTCTTT
CASSYSGGPEAFF
>TRBD1|TRBV29-1|TRBJ2-5|NA|14
TGCAGCGTTGTTTCCCAGGGGGCGCGGGAGACCCAGTACTTC
CSVVSQGARETQYF
>NA|TRBV28|TRBJ1-5|NA|16
TGTGCCAGCAGCCACCGGGTCCGAGGAAAGTTCGAGCCCCAGCATTTT
CASSHRVRGKFEPQHF